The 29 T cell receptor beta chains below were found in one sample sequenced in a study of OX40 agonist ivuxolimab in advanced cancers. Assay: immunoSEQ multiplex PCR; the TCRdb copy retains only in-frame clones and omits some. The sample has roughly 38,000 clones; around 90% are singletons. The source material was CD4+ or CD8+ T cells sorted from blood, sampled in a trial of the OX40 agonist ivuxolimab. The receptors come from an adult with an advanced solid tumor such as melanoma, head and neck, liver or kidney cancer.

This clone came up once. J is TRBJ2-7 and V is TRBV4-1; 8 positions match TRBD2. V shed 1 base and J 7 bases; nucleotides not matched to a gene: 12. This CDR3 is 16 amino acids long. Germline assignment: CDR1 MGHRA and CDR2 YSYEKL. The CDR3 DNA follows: TGCGCCAGCAGCCAAGCCAGGGCCGCCGCGGGGGGTGAGCAGTACTTC. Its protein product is CASSQARAAAGGEQYF.

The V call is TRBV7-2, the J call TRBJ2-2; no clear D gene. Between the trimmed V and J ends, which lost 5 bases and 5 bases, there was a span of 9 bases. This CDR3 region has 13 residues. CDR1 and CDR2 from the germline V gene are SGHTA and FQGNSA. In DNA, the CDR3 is TGTGCCAGCAGCCCCGGAAATACCGGGGAGCTGTTTTTT. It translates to CASSPGNTGELFF.

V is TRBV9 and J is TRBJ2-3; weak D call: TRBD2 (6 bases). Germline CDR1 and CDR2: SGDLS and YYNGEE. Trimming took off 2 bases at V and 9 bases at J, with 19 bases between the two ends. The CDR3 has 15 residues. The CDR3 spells CASSVGGAASGTQYF. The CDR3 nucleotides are TGTGCCAGCAGCGTTGGAGGGGCCGCCTCGGGGACGCAGTATTTT.

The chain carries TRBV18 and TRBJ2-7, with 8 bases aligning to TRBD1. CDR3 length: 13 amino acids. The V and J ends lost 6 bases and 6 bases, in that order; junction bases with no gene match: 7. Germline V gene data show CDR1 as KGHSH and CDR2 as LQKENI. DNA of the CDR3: TGTGCCAGCTCTCCGGACAGGGTTGGCGAGCAGTACTTC. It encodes CASSPDRVGEQYF.

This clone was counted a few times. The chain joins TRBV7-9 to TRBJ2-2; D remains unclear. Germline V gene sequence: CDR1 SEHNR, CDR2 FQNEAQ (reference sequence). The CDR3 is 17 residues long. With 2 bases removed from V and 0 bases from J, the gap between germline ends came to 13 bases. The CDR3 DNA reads TGTGCCAGCAGCTTAAGGGCTAGGAGCGCGAACACCGGGGAGCTGTTTTTT. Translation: CASSLRARSANTGELFF. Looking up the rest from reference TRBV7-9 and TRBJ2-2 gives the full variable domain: DTGVSQNPRHKITKRGQNVTFRCDPISEHNRLYWYRQTLGQGPEFLTYFQNEAQLEKSRLLSDRFSAERPKGSFSTLEIQRTEQGDSAMYLCASSLRARSANTGELFFGEGSRLTVL.

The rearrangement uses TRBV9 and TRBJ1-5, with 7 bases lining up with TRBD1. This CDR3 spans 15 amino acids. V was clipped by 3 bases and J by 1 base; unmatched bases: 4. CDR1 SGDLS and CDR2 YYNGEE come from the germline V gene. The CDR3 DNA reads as TGTGCCAGCAGCGCCGGACAGGCCAGCAATCAGCCCCAGCATTTT. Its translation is CASSAGQASNQPQHF.

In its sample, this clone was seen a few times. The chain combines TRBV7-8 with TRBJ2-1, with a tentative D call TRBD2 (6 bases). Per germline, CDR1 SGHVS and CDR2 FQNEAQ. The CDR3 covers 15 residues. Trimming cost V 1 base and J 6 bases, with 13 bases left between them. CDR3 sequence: CASSLVRTTLNEQFF. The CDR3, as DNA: TGTGCCAGCAGCTTAGTAAGGACTACCCTCAATGAGCAGTTCTTC.

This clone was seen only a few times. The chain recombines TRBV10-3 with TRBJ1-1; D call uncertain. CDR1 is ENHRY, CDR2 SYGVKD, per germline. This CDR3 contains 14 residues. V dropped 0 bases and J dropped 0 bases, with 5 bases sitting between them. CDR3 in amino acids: CAISESTVNTEAFF. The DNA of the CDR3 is TGTGCCATCAGTGAGTCTACAGTGAACACTGAAGCTTTCTTT.

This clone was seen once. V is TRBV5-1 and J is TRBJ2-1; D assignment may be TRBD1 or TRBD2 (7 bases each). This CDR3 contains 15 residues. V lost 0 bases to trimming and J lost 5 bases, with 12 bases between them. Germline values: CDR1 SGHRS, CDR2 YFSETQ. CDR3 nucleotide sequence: TGCGCCAGCAGCTTGGTGGCAGGGGGGGACAATGAGCAGTTCTTC. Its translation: CASSLVAGGDNEQFF.

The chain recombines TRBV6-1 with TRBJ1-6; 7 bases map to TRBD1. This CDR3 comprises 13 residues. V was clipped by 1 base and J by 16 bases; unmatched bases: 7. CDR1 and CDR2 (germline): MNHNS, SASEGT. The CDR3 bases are TGTGCCAGCAGTGAAGACCTGGACAGGAGTCTCCACTTT. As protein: CASSEDLDRSLHF.

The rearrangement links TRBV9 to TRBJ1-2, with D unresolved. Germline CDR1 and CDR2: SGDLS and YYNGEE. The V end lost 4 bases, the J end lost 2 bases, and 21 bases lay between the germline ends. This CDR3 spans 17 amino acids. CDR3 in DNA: TGTGCCAGCAGCCCCTCGTTTCTGGTAGGAAGGAACTATGGCTACACCTTC. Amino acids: CASSPSFLVGRNYGYTF.

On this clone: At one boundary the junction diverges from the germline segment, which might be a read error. The CDR3 nucleotides are TGTGCTAGCAGTACCTCTAGGCTGGAGACCCAGTACTTC. Translated, it gives CASSTSRLETQYF. The chain is built from TRBV7-7 and TRBJ2-5; D uncertain. This CDR3 comprises 13 residues. Germline V lookup: CDR1 SSHAT, CDR2 FNYEAQ (reference sequence).

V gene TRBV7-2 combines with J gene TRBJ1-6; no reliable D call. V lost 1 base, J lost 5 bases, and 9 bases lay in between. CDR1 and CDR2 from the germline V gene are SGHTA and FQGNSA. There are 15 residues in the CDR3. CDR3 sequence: CASSLVGHNNSPLHF. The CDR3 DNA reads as TGTGCCAGCAGCTTAGTAGGCCACAATAATTCACCCCTCCACTTT.

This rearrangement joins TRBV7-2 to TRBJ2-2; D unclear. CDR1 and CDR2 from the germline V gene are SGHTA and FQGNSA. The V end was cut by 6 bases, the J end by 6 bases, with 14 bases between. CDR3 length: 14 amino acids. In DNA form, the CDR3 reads TGTGCCAGCAGATACATTGAGGCGTCCGGGGAGCTGTTTTTT. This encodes CASRYIEASGELFF.

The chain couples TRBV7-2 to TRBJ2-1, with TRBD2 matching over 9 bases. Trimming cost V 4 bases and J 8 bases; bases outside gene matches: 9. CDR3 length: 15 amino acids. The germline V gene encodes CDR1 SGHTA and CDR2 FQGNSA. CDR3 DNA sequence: TGTGCCAGCAGCTGGCGGGGGGGCTTGCCTGATGAGCAGTTCTTC. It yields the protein CASSWRGGLPDEQFF.

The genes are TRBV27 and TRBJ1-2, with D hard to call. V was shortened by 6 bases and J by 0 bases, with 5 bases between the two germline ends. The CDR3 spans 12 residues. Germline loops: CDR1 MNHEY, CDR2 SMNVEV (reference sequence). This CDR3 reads CASSSPNYGYTF. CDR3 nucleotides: TGTGCCAGCAGCAGCCCTAACTATGGCTACACCTTC.

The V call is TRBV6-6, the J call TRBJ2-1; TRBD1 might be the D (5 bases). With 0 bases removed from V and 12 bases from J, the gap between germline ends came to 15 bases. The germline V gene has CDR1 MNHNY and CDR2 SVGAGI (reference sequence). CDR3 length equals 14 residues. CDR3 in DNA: TGTGCCAGCAGTTACTCGAGTTTCACCCAGGGGCAGTTCTTC. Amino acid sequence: CASSYSSFTQGQFF.

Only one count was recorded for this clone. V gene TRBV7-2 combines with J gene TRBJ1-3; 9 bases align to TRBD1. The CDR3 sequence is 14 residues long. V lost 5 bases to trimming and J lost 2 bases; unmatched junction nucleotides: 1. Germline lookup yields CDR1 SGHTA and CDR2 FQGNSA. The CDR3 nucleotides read TGTGCCAGCAGCCGGACAGGGGCTGGAAACACCATATATTTT. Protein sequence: CASSRTGAGNTIYF.

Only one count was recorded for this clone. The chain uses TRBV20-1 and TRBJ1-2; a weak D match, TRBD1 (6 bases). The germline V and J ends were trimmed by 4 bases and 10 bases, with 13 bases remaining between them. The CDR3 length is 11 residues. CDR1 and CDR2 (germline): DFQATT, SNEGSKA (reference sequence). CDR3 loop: CSAIRGRDYTF. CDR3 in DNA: TGCAGTGCTATCCGGGGGCGGGACTACACCTTC.

The CDR3 reads CATSRGGTAEKLFF. The CDR3 nucleotides read TGTGCCACCAGCAGAGGAGGGACAGCCGAAAAACTGTTTTTT. The genes are TRBV15 and TRBJ1-4; 7 positions agree with TRBD1. The CDR3 sequence is 14 residues long. Germline-derived CDR1 and CDR2 are LNHNV and YYDKDF (reference sequence). Germline trimming cut 1 base from V and 8 bases from J; bases unmatched to any gene: 4. The complete variable domain, with remaining parts taken from reference TRBV15 and TRBJ1-4, reads DAMVIQNPRYQVTQFGKPVTLSCSQTLNHNVMYWYQQKSSQAPKLLFHYYDKDFNNEADTPDNFQSRRPNTSFCFLDIRSPGLGDTAMYLCATSRGGTAEKLFFGSGTQLSVL.

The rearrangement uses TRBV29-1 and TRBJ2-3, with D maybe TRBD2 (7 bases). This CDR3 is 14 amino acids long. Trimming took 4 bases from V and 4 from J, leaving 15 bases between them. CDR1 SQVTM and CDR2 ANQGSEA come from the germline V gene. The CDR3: CSVGWGGLSDTQYF. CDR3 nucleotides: TGCAGCGTTGGGTGGGGGGGCTTGTCAGATACGCAGTATTTT.

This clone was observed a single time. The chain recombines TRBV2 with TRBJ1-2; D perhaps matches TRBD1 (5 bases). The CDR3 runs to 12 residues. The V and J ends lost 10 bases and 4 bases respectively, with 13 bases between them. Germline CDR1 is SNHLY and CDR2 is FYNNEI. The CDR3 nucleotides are TGTGCCACCTCGCCGGGGCGCTATGGCTACACCTTC. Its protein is CATSPGRYGYTF.

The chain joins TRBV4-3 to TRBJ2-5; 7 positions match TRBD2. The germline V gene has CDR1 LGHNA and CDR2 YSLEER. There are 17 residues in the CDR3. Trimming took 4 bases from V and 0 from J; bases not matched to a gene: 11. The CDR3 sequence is CASSRSRGGADQETQYF. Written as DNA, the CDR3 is TGCGCCAGCAGCCGATCCCGCGGGGGAGCCGACCAAGAGACCCAGTACTTC.

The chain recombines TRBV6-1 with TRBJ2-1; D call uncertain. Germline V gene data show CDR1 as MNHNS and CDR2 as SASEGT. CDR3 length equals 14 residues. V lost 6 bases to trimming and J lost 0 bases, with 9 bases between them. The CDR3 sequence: CASRTSNSYNEQFF. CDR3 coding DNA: TGTGCCAGCAGGACCTCAAACTCCTACAATGAGCAGTTCTTC.

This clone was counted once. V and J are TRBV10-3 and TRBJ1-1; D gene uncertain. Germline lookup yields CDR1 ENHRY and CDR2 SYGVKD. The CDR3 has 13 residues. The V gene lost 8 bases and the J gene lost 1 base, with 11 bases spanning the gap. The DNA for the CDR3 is TGTGCCATCCGTCCCTCGGGGAACACTGAAGCTTTCTTT. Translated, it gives CAIRPSGNTEAFF.

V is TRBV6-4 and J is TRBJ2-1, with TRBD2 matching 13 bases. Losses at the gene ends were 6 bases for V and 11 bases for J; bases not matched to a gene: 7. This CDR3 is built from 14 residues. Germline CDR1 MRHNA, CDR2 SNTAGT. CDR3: CASSPTSGGNKQFF. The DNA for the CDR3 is TGTGCCAGCAGCCCGACTAGCGGGGGGAATAAGCAGTTCTTC.

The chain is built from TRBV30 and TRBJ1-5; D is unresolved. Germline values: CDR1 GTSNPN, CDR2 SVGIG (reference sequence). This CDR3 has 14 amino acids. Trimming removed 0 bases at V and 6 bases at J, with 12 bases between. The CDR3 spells CAWSVSVASQPQHF. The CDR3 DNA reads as TGTGCCTGGAGTGTAAGTGTGGCCAGTCAGCCCCAGCATTTT.

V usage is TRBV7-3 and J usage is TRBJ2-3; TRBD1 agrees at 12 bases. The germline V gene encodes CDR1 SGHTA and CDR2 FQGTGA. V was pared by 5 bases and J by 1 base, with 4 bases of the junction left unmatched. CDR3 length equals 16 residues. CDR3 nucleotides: TGTGCCAGCAGCCTGGGACAGGGGGCGGGCACAGATACGCAGTATTTT. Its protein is CASSLGQGAGTDTQYF. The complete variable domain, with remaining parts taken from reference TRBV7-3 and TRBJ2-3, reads GAGVSQTPSNKVTEKGKYVELRCDPISGHTALYWYRQSLGQGPEFLIYFQGTGAADDSGLPNDRFFAVRPEGSVSTLKIQRTERGDSAVYLCASSLGQGAGTDTQYFGPGTRLTVL.

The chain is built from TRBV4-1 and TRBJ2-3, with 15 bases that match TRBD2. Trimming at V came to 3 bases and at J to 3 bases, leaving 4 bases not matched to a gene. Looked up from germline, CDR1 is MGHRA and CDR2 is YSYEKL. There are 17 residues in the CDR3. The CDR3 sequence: CASSQAGTSGGTDTQYF. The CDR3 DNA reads TGCGCCAGCAGCCAGGCCGGGACTAGCGGGGGGACAGATACGCAGTATTTT.